A selection of T cell receptor beta chains follows, all from one sample in a study of cytomegalovirus exposure and HLA in healthy donors. Profiled with immunoSEQ multiplex PCR; TCRdb holds only in-frame clones, not every one. The top ten clones hold 4% to 4.5% of a sample with more than 20,000 clones, roughly 68% of them seen once. The specimen sequenced was PBMCs. Every receptor here comes from a woman in her 50s in good health and CMV-seronegative. The CDR3 runs from the conserved cysteine through the conserved F or W. The D gene is left open where the match is weak. Only some rows state a clone size, as once, few, many or a class for expanded clones.

size	D	J	length	V	DNA	CDR3
.	.	TRBJ1-4	13	TRBV13	TGTGCCAGCAGAAGGAGTCAGGGGCAGAAACTGTTTTTT	CASRRSQGQKLFF
.	TRBD1	TRBJ1-5	15	TRBV5-8	TGTGCCAGCAGTTACAGGGGTGGTAGCAATCAGCCCCAGCATTTT	CASSYRGGSNQPQHF
few	.	TRBJ1-1	13	TRBV6-5	TGTGCCAGCAGTTACCCCGGGGGGCCTGAAGCTTTCTTT	CASSYPGGPEAFF
.	.	TRBJ1-2	16	TRBV6-5	TGTGCCAGCAGTTACTCAAGTTTTCGACAGAACTATGGCTACACCTTC	CASSYSSFRQNYGYTF
.	.	TRBJ2-1	15	TRBV4-2	TGTGCCAGCAGCCAAGTTGGGGGGACTCCCCAGGAGCAGTTCTTC	CASSQVGGTPQEQFF
.	.	TRBJ2-1	16	TRBV5-1	TGCGCCAGCAGCTTGGAGGCCGGGGGCTCCTACAATGAGCAGTTCTTC	CASSLEAGGSYNEQFF
few	.	TRBJ1-1	15	TRBV7-9	TGTGCCAGCAGCGATGGGAGGGAAATATACACTGAAGCTTTCTTT	CASSDGREIYTEAFF
.	TRBD1	TRBJ1-4	14	TRBV5-1	TGCGCCAGCAGACCGGGACAGGGGGATGAAAAACTGTTTTTT	CASRPGQGDEKLFF
.	.	TRBJ2-1	16	TRBV5-4	TGTGCCAGCAGCTCCACAACAGGGAACTCCTACAATGAGCAGTTCTTC	CASSSTTGNSYNEQFF
.	.	TRBJ1-3	16	TRBV19	TGTGCCAGTAGTATCGGCCGCTACAGCTCTGGAAACACCATATATTTT	CASSIGRYSSGNTIYF
.	.	TRBJ2-3	13	TRBV29-1	TGCAGCGTTGACACAGGCCCCGCATTTACGCAGTATTTT	CSVDTGPAFTQYF
.	.	TRBJ1-1	14	TRBV5-1	TGCGCCAGCAGCGTCCCGACAGGGAACACTGAAGCTTTCTTT	CASSVPTGNTEAFF
.	.	TRBJ2-7	12	TRBV13	TGTGCCAGCAGCTACGCCCCCTCAGGGCAGTACTTC	CASSYAPSGQYF
.	.	TRBJ1-5	14	TRBV29-1	TGCAGCGTTGAAGTTCAGGGAAATGACCAGCCCCAGCATTTT	CSVEVQGNDQPQHF
.	.	TRBJ1-1	14	TRBV15	TGTGCCACCAGCAAAGCAGGGAATACGGCTGAAGCTTTCTTT	CATSKAGNTAEAFF
few	.	TRBJ2-3	15	TRBV5-1	TGCGCCAGCAGAGGAGGGGGCGAAGTCCCAGATACGCAGTATTTT	CASRGGGEVPDTQYF
.	.	TRBJ1-2	14	TRBV6-5	TGTGCCAGCAGTTACCGATTACAGGGATATGGCTACACCTTC	CASSYRLQGYGYTF
.	.	TRBJ2-5	14	TRBV5-4	TGTGCCAGCAGCTCGACAGGGGAGGGGGAGACCCAGTACTTC	CASSSTGEGETQYF
.	.	TRBJ2-1	14	TRBV9	TGTGCCAGCAGCGTAGCAACTAACTACAATGAGCAGTTCTTC	CASSVATNYNEQFF
.	.	TRBJ1-2	15	TRBV6-5	TGTGCCAGCAGTTACTCCCAGGGACGGAGGGTTGGCTACACCTTC	CASSYSQGRRVGYTF
.	.	TRBJ2-4	17	TRBV6-1	TGTGCCAGCAGTGAAGGAGGGTGGACTCTAGCCAAAAACATTCAGTACTTC	CASSEGGWTLAKNIQYF
.	.	TRBJ1-4	15	TRBV6-6	TGTGCCAGCAGTTATACGGGGGGAACTAATGAAAAACTGTTTTTT	CASSYTGGTNEKLFF
.	.	TRBJ2-7	14	TRBV4-2	TGTGCCAGCAGCCAAGGTGGTGGAGTCTACGAGCAGTACTTC	CASSQGGGVYEQYF
.	TRBD1	TRBJ2-7	14	TRBV5-4	TGTGCCAGCAGCTTGAGGACAGGGGTCAACGAGCAGTACTTC	CASSLRTGVNEQYF
.	TRBD1	TRBJ2-5	15	TRBV9	TGTGCCAGCAGCGCCCCAGGGGGACGGGGTGAGACCCAGTACTTC	CASSAPGGRGETQYF